The entry that follows covers one T cell receptor (beta chain) sequence. The data belong to a study of control samples from healthy donors and cancer patients. The CDR3 totals 14 residues. The germline V gene encodes CDR1 SGHRS and CDR2 YFSETQ. V trimming: 0 bases; J trimming: 13 bases; junction bases outside the gene matches: 9. The repertoire was sequenced with immunoSEQ multiplex PCR; TCRdb's copy has only in-frame clones and lacks some. The data hold about 140,000 clones, with roughly 92% observed a single time. The chain has TRBV5-1 and TRBJ2-1; 8 positions match TRBD2. The material sequenced was blood. The sequence was collected from a man aged 25 to 40 in good health. The CDR3 region is CASSLAIGGRIQFF. For the CDR3, the DNA is TGCGCCAGCAGCTTGGCTATCGGCGGGAGGATACAGTTCTTC. Supplemented by reference TRBV5-1 and TRBJ2-1, the full variable domain reads KAGVTQTPRYLIKTRGQQVTLSCSPISGHRSVSWYQQTPGQGLQFLFEYFSETQRNKGNFPGRFSGRQFSNSRSEMNVSTLELGDSALYLCASSLAIGGRIQFFGPGTRLTVL.